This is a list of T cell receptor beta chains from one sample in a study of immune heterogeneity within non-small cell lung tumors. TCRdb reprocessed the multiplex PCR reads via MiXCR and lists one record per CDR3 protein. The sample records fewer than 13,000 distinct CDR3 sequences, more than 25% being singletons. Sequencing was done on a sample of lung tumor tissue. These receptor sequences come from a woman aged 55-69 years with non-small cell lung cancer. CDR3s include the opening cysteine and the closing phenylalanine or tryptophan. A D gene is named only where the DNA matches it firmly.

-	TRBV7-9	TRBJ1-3	CASSFPVRYSSSGNTIYF
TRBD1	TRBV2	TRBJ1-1	CASKTGDMNTEAFF
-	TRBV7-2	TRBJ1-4	CASSPGPGNEKLFF
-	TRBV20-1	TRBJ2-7	CSARGPGSRAYEQYF
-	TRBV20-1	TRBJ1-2	CSARPGFDEGYTF
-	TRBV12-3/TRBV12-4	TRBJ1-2	CASSLGGQGAKGYTF
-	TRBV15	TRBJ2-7	CATSRSLGNEQYF
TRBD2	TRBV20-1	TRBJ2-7	CSAGSGTRNYEQYF
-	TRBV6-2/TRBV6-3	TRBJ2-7	CASSYGGGSHEQYF
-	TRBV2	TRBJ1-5	CASSRDTSWNQPQHF
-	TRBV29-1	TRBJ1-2	CSVEVGSSGGYTF
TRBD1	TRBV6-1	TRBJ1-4	CASSYAPGQGHEKLFF
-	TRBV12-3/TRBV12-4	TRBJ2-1	CASSRPRESNEQFF
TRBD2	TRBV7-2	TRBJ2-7	CASSLDGGSLDEQYF
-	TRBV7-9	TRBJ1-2	CASTGGLYGYTF
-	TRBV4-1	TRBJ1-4	CASSRTPDGGEKLFF
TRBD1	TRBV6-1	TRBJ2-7	CASSSPTQGAVYEQYF
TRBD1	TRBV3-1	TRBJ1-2	CASSLGQTRVYGYTF
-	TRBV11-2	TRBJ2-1	CASSLGARVAEQFF
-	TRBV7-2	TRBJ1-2	CASSPKNGKDYTF
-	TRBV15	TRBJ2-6	CATSRDRGPTPGANVLTF
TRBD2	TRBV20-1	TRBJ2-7	CSVREGSTYEQYF
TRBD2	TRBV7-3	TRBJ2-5	CASSPSSGKYQETQYF
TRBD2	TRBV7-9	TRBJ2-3	CASSLELAGADTQYF
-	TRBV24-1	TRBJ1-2	CATSAPGGGYTF
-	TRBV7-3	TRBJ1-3	CASSLSGGFGNTIYF
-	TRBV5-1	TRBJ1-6	CASSWTPNNSPLHF
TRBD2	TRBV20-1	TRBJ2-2	CRALAGGHTGELFF
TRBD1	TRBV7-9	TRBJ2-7	CASSSSGTGNYEQYF
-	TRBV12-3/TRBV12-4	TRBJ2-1	CASSLLTKSNEQFF
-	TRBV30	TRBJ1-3	CAWSVGVSGNTIYF
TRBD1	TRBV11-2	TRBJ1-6	CASSQRGQSSYNSPLHF
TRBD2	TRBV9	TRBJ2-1	CASSVLAGEDEQFF
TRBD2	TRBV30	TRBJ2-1	CAWSMSGLAGRWGEQFF
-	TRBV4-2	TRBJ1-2	CASSRAGRRGDYGYTF
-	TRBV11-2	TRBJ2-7	CASSSEFGSGYEQYF
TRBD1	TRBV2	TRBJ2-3	CASSPRTGTSTDTQYF
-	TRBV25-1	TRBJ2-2	CASSEVGRAMGGELFF
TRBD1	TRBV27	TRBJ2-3	CASSLTWTGGQDTQYF
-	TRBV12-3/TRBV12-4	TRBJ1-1	CASSPLNERSAFF
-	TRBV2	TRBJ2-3	CASNAGTASTDTQYF